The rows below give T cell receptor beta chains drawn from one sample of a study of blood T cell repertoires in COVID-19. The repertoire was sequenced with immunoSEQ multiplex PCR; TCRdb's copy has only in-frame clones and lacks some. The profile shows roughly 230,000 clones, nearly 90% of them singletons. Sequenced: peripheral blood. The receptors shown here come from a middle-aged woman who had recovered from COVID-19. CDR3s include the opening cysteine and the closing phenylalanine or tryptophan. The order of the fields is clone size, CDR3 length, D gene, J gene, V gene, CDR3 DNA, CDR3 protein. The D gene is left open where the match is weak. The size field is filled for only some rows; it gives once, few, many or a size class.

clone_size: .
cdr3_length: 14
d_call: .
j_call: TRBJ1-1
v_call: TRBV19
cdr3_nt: TGTGCCAGTATAGCAGGGGAGCCGGGAACTGAAGCTTTCTTT
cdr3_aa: CASIAGEPGTEAFF

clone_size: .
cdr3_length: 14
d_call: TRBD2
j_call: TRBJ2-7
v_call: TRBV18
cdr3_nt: TGTGCCAGCTCAACGACTAGCGGGAGCTACGAGCAGTACTTC
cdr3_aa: CASSTTSGSYEQYF

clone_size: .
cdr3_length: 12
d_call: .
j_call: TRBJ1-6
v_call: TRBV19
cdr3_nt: TGTGCCAGTGGACAGCCTAATTCACCCCTCCACTTT
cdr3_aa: CASGQPNSPLHF

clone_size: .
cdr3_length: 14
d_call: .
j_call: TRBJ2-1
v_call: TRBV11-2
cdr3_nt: TGTGCCAGCAGCTTAGCTGGGAGTGAGGCGGAGCAGTTCTTC
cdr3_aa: CASSLAGSEAEQFF

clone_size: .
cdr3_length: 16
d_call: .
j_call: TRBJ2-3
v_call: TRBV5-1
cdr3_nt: TGCGCCAGCAGCTCACGGGGGGCACAAGGCACAGATACGCAGTATTTT
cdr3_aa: CASSSRGAQGTDTQYF

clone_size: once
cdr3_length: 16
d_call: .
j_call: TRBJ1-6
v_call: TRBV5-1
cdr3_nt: TGCGCCAGCAGCTTGGGCGGTGGGGCAACGAATTCACCCCTCCACTTT
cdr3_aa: CASSLGGGATNSPLHF

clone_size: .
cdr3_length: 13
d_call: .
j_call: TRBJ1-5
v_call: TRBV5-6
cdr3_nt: TGTGCCAGCAGCTTATATAGCAATCAGCCCCAGCATTTT
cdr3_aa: CASSLYSNQPQHF

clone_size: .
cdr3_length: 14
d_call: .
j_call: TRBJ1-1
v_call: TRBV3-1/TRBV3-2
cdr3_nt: TGTGCCAGCAGCCCTTGGTCAGGTTCCACTGAAGCTTTCTTT
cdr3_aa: CASSPWSGSTEAFF

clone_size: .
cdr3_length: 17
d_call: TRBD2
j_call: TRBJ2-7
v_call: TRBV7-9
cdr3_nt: TGTGCCAGCAGCCTGGGCTTACTAGCGGGGGACTCCTACGAGCAGTACTTC
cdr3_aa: CASSLGLLAGDSYEQYF

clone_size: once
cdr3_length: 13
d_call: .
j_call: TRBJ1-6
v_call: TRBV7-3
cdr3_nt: TGTGCCAGCAGCGTCCAAGGGGGAGCATTCCTCCACTTT
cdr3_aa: CASSVQGGAFLHF

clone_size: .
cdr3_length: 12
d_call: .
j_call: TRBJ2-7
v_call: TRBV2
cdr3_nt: TGTGCCAGCAGTGACTTCTCCTACGAGCAGTACTTC
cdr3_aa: CASSDFSYEQYF

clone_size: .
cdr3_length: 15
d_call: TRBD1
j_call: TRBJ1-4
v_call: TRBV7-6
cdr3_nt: TGTGCCAGCAGCTTAGGTGCACAGGGGAATGAAAAACTGTTTTTT
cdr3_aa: CASSLGAQGNEKLFF

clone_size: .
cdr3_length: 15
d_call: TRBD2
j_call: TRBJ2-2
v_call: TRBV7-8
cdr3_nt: TGTGCCAGCAGCCCCCGAGCTAGCGGCACCGGGGAGCTGTTTTTT
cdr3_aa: CASSPRASGTGELFF

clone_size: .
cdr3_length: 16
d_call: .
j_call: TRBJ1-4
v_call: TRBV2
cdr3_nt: TGTGCCAGCAGCCTAGGACATACAACAACTAATGAAAAACTGTTTTTT
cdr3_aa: CASSLGHTTTNEKLFF

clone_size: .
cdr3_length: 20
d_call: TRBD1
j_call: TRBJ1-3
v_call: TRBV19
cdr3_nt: TGTGCCAGTAGTCGTATACAGGGGTCCCCCTCTAAACCCTCTGGAAACACCATATATTTT
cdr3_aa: CASSRIQGSPSKPSGNTIYF

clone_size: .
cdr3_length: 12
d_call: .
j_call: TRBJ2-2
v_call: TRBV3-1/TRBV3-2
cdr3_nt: TGTGCCAGCAGCCTGTATGCCGGGGAGCTGTTTTTT
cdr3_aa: CASSLYAGELFF

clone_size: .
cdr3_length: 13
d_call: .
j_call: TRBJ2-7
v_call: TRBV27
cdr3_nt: TGTGCCAGCAGCTGGACAGAGAGGTACGAGCAGTACTTC
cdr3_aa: CASSWTERYEQYF

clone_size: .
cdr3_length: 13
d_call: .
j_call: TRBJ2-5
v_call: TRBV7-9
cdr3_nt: TGTGCCAGCAGCTATCAAACGGAGGGGACCCAGTACTTC
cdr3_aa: CASSYQTEGTQYF

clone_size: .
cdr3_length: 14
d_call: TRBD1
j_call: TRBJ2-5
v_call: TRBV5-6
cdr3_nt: TGTGCCAGCAGCCGACAGGGTCTCCAAGAGACCCAGTACTTC
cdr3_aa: CASSRQGLQETQYF

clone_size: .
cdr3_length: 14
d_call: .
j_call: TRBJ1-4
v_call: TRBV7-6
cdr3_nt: TGTGCCAGCAGCGGAGGGAGGGAGGGTGAAAAACTGTTTTTT
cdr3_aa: CASSGGREGEKLFF

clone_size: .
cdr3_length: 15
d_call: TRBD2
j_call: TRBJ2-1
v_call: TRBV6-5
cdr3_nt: TGTGCCAGTCGGCCCGCGGGAGGGCCGGGGAATGAGCAGTTCTTC
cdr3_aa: CASRPAGGPGNEQFF

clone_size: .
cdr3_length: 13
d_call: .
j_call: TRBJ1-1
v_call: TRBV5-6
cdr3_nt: TGTGCCAGCAGCCCCCGCTGGAGAACTGAAGCTTTCTTT
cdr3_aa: CASSPRWRTEAFF

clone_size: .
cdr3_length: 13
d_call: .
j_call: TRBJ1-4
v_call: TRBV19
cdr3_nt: TGTGCCAGTAGTATTACGGGTAATGAAAAACTGTTTTTT
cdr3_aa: CASSITGNEKLFF

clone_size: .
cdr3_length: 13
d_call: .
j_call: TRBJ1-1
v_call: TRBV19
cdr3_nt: TGTGCCAGTAGTATCACCCTGAGCACTGAAGCTTTCTTT
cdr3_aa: CASSITLSTEAFF

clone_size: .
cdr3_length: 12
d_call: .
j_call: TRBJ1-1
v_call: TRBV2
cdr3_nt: TGTGCCAGCAGACTACAGGGCGCTGAAGCTTTCTTT
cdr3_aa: CASRLQGAEAFF

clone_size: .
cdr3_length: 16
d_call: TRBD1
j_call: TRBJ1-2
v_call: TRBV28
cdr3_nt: TGTGCCAGCAGTGCAATCGACAGGGAACGAAACTATGGCTACACCTTC
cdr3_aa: CASSAIDRERNYGYTF

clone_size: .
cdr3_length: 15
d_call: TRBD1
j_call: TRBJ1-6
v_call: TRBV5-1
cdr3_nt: TGCGCCAGCAGCTCCCAGCAGGGGGTTAATTCACCCCTCCACTTT
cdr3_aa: CASSSQQGVNSPLHF

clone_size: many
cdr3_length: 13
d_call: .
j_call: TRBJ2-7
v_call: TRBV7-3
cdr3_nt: TGTGCCAGCAGCCAATCCGGGAGTGACAGGCAGTACTTC
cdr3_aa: CASSQSGSDRQYF

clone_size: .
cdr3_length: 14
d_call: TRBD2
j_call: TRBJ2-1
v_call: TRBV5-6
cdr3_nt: TGTGCCAGCAGTAGACTAGCGATTTTCTATGAGCAGTTCTTC
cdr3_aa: CASSRLAIFYEQFF

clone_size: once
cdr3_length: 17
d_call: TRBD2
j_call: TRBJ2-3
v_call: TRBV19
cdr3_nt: TGTGCCAGTAGTATCAATTCCGGACTAGTAAGCTCAGATACGCAGTATTTT
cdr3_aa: CASSINSGLVSSDTQYF

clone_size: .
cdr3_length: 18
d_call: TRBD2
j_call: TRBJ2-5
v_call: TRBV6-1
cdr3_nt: TGTGCCAGCAGTGAAATCCCTTGGCTAGCGGGAGAACAAGAGACCCAGTACTTC
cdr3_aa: CASSEIPWLAGEQETQYF

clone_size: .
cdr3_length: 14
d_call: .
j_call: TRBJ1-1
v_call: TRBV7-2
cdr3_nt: TGTGCCAGCAGCTTGTCTTTGGGAGACACTGAAGCTTTCTTT
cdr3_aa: CASSLSLGDTEAFF

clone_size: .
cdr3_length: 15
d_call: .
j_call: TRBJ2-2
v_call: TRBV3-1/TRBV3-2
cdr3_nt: TGTGCCAGCAGCCAGATAGCGGAAAACACCGGGGAGCTGTTTTTT
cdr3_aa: CASSQIAENTGELFF

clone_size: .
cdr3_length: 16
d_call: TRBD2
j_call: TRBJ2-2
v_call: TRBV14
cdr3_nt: TGTGCCAGCAGCCAAGCCGGGAGGGCGAACACCGGGGAGCTGTTTTTT
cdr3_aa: CASSQAGRANTGELFF

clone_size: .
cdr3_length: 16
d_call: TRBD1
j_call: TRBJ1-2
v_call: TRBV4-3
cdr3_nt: TGCGCCAGCAGCCTCTCTGAGGGGACAGGGGTTCATGGCTACACCTTC
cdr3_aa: CASSLSEGTGVHGYTF

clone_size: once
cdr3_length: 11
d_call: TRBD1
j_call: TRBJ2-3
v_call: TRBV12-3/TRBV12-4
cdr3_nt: TGTGCCAGCACCCAGGGGGCTACGCAGTATTTT
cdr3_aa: CASTQGATQYF

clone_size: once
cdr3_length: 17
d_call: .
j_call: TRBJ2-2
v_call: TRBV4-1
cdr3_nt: TGCGCCAGCAGCCAAGATCCAGACAGCGCGAACACCGGGGAGCTGTTTTTT
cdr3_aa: CASSQDPDSANTGELFF

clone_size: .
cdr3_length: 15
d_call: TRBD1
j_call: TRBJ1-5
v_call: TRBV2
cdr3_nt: TGTGCCAGCAGCCTCGGGACAGGGTCTAATCAGCCCCAGCATTTT
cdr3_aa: CASSLGTGSNQPQHF

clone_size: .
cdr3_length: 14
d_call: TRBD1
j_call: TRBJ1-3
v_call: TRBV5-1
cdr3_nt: TGCGCCAGCAGCTTCGGGACAGGTGGAAACACCATATATTTT
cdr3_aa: CASSFGTGGNTIYF

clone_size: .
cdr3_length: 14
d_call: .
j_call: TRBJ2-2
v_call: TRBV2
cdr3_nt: TGTGCCAGCAGGAAGGACAGTACGAACGGGGAGCTGTTTTTT
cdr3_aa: CASRKDSTNGELFF

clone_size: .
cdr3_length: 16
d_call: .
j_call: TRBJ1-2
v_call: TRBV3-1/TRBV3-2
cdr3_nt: TGTGCCAGCAGCCAAGGAGACTCTGGCAGGGGTGGTGGCTACACCTTC
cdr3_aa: CASSQGDSGRGGGYTF

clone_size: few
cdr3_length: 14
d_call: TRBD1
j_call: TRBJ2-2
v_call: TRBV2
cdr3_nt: TGTGCCAGCAGAACAGGGGGCGACACCGGGGAGCTGTTTTTT
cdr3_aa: CASRTGGDTGELFF

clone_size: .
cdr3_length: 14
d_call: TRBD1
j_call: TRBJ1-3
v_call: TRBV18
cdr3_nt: TGTGCCAGCTCACCACAAGATACAGGGGGCACCATATATTTT
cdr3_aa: CASSPQDTGGTIYF

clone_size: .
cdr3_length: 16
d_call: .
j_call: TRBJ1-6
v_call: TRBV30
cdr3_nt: TGTGCCTGGAGTGTTGTGGGGGCTGGGGTACCATCACCCCTCCACTTT
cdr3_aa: CAWSVVGAGVPSPLHF

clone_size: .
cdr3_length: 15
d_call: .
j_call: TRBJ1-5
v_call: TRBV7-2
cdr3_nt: TGTGCCAGCAGCTTGCTCGGAGGGACCAATCAGCCCCAGCATTTT
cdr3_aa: CASSLLGGTNQPQHF

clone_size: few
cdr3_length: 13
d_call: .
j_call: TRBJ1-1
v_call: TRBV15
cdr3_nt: TGTGCCAGGAGGGGCCAAATGAACACTGAAGCTTTCTTT
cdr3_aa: CARRGQMNTEAFF

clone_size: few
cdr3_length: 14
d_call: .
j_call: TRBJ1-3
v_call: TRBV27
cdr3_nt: TGTGCCAGCAGTCTAGGGGGCTCTGGAAACACCATATATTTT
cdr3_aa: CASSLGGSGNTIYF

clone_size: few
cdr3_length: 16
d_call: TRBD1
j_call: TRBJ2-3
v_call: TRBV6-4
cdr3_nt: TGTGCCAGCAGTGACCATCTGGACAGGGGACCAGATACGCAGTATTTT
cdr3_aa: CASSDHLDRGPDTQYF

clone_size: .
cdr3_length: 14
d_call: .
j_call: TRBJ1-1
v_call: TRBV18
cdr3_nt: TGTGCCAGCTCACCACCGTCTTCGAACACTGAAGCTTTCTTT
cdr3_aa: CASSPPSSNTEAFF

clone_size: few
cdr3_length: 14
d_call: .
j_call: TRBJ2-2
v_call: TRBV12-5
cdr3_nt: TGTGCTAGTGGTTTGGTGGTAGGGGCCGGGGAGCTGTTTTTT
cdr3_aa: CASGLVVGAGELFF

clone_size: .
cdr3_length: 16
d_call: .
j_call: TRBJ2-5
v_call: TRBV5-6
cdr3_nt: TGTGCCAGCAGCTGGTATGGAGGGACGGGTGAAGAGACCCAGTACTTC
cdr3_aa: CASSWYGGTGEETQYF

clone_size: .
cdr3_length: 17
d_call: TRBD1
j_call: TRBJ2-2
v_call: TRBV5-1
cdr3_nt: TGCGCCAGCAGCTTAAGCCCCCAGGGGGCAGACACCGGGGAGCTGTTTTTT
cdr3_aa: CASSLSPQGADTGELFF

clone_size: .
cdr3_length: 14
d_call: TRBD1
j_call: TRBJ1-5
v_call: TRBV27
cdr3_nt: TGTGCCAGCAGTATTACAGGGGGAAATCAGCCCCAGCATTTT
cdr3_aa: CASSITGGNQPQHF

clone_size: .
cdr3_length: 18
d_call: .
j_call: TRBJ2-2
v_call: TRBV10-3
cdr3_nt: TGTGCCATCAGAAGGACTACAAAAGGGCGCCAGGACACCGGGGAGCTGTTTTTT
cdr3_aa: CAIRRTTKGRQDTGELFF

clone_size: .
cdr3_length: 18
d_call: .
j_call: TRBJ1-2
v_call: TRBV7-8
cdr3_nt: TGTGCCAGCAGCTGGGCGACAGGCACAGAAGCACCAAACTATGGCTACACCTTC
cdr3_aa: CASSWATGTEAPNYGYTF